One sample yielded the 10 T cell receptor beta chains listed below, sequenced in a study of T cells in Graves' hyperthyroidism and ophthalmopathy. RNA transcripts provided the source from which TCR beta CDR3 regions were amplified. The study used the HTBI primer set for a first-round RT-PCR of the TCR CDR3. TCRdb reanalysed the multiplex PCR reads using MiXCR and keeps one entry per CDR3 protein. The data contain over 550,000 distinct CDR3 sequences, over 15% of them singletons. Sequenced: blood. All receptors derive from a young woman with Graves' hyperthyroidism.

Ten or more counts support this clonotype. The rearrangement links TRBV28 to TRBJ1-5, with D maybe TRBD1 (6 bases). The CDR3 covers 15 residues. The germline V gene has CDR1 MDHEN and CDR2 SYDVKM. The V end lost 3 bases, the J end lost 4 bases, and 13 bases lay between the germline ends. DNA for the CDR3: TGTGCCAGCAGTTTGTCACAGGGATGGAATCAGCCCCAGCATTTT. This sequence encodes CASSLSQGWNQPQHF.

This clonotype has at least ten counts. CDR3 bases: TGTGCCAGCAGTTTAGCGGTGGGCGGCTTAGGGGAAAAACTGTTTTTT. Translated: CASSLAVGGLGEKLFF. The gene calls are TRBV12-3 or TRBV12-4 and TRBJ1-4, with D unclear. Between the trimmed V and J ends, which lost 0 bases and 8 bases, there was a span of 16 bases. The CDR3 has 16 residues.

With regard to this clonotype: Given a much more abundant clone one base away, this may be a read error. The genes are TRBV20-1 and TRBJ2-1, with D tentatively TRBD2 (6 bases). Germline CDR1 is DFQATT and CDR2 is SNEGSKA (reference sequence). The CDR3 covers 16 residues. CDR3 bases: TGCAGTGCTAGCTTGGCGGGGCTGAGCTCCTGCAATGAGCAGTTCTTC. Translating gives CSASLAGLSSCNEQFF.

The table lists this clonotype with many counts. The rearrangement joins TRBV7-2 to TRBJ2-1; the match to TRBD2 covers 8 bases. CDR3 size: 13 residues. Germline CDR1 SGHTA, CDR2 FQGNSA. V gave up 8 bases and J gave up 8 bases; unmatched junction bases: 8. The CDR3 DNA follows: TGTGCCAGCTTATTTGCGGGGGGCGATGAGCAGTTCTTC. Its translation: CASLFAGGDEQFF.

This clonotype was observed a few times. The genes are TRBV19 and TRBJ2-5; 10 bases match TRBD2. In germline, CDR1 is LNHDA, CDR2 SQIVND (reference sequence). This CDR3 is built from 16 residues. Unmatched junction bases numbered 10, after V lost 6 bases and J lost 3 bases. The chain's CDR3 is CASSRTPGLAEETQYF. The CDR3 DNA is TGTGCCAGTAGCCGCACCCCCGGACTAGCGGAAGAGACCCAGTACTTC.

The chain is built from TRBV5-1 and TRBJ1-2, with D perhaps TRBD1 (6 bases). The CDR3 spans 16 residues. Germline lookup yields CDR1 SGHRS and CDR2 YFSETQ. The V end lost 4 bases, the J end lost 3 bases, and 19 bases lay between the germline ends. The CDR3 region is CASSGGGLQLHYGYTF. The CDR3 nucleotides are TGCGCCAGCAGCGGTGGGGGCCTCCAGCTACACTATGGCTACACCTTC.

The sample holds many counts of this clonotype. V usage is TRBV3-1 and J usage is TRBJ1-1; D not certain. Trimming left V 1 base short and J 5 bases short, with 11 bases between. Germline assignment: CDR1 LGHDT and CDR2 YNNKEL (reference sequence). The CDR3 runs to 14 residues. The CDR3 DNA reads TGTGCCAGCAGCCAAGTAGAGAGTCGGACTGAAGCTTTCTTT. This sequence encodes CASSQVESRTEAFF.

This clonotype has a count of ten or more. CDR3 amino acids: CASSLAPGIGNNEQFF. In nucleotides, the CDR3 is TGTGCCAGCAGCTTAGCGCCCGGGATAGGGAACAATGAGCAGTTCTTC. The chain couples TRBV7-9 to TRBJ2-1; D is possibly TRBD2 (5 bases). In germline, CDR1 is SEHNR, CDR2 FQNEAQ (reference sequence). The ends were cut back, 0 bases at V and 5 bases at J, with 14 bases in the middle. The CDR3 length is 16 residues.

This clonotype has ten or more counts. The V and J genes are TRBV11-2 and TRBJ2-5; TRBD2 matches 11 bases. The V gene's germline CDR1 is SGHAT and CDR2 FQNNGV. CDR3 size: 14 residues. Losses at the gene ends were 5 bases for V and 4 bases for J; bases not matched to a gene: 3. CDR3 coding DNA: TGTGCCAGCAGCAACGGACTAGCGGGAGAGACCCAGTACTTC. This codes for CASSNGLAGETQYF.

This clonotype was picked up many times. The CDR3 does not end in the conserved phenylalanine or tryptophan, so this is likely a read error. In DNA form, the CDR3 reads TGTGCCAGCAGCTCCTCAGGGGCACAAGAGACCCAGTACCTC. Its translation: CASSSSGAQETQYL. The chain recombines TRBV11-2 with TRBJ2-5; a weak D match, TRBD1 (6 bases). The V gene lost 4 bases and the J gene lost 2 bases, with 11 bases spanning the gap. This CDR3 comprises 14 residues. Looked up from germline, CDR1 is SGHAT and CDR2 is FQNNGV.